This paragraph reports one TCR beta chain. This specimen comes from a study of cytomegalovirus exposure and HLA in healthy donors. The CDR3 has 15 amino acids. Trimming took 5 bases from V and 8 from J; bases not matched to a gene: 12. Germline V gives CDR1 MNHEY, CDR2 SVGAGI. The PCR ran on 60 Vbeta and 13 Jbeta primers. Assay used: immunoSEQ multiplex PCR; TCRdb lists only in-frame clones, some missing. Of some 150,000 clones in the sample, approximately 80% are singletons; the top ten hold about 4.6%. The TCR originated in a middle-aged man in good health and CMV-seronegative. The sequencing sample was made of PBMCs. This chain joins TRBV6-5 and TRBJ2-1; 7 positions agree with TRBD2. The CDR3 bases are TGTGCCAGCAGTCCCACCAAGCGGGGAGGGGATGAGCAGTTCTTC. Amino acid sequence: CASSPTKRGGDEQFF.